A selection of T cell receptor beta chains follows, all from one sample in a study of type 1 and type 2 diabetes patients. TCRdb reprocessed the multiplex PCR reads with MiXCR, giving one entry per CDR3 protein. Here the sample spans about 250,000 distinct CDR3 sequences, around 47% being singletons. Sequenced input: peripheral blood mononuclear cells (PBMCs). The receptors here all came from a man aged 18 to 30 with type 2 diabetes. Both conserved end residues are trimmed from each CDR3. The order of the fields is J gene, V gene, CDR3 protein.

>TRBJ1-2|TRBV24-1
ATSEGGAHGYT
>TRBJ2-3|TRBV2
ASLLQGMRTDTQY
>TRBJ1-2|TRBV27
ASSYGESGYGYT
>TRBJ1-1|TRBV10-3
AIGAGNTEAF
>TRBJ2-1|TRBV10-3
AISEVLDNEQF
>TRBJ2-5|TRBV28
ASSLSQWETQY
>TRBJ2-1|TRBV25-1
ASSRGVRVGSHEQF
>TRBJ2-1|TRBV30
AWRSGRVNEQF
>TRBJ2-3|TRBV9
ASSLSPGEGGDTQY
>TRBJ1-2|TRBV20-1
SARETGLGGYT
>TRBJ1-2|TRBV28
ASSLGHYGYT
>TRBJ1-2|TRBV24-1
ATSDRGRSYGYT
>TRBJ2-2|TRBV15
ATSREGTHTGELF
>TRBJ1-2|TRBV27
ASGQDAGITNYGYT
>TRBJ2-2|TRBV7-8
ASSLVGWGTGELF
>TRBJ2-2|TRBV5-6
ASRVGYTGELF
>TRBJ1-4|TRBV9
ASGPRDRRDEKLF
>TRBJ1-5|TRBV29-1
SVATGSANQPQH
>TRBJ2-7|TRBV5-1
ASSFSDEQY
>TRBJ1-4|TRBV5-6
ASSLGQAPGEKLF
>TRBJ1-2|TRBV6-1
ASSEQNYGYT
>TRBJ2-3|TRBV12-3/TRBV12-4
ASRSIPAGVYSTDTQY
>TRBJ2-5|TRBV2
ASSESRQETQY
>TRBJ2-5|TRBV7-3
ASSQGGSTEETQY
>TRBJ1-1|TRBV19
ASSISHSPNTEAF
>TRBJ2-5|TRBV7-6
ASSPRTGQGETQY
>TRBJ2-7|TRBV7-3
ASSLTRLAGGNYEQY
>TRBJ1-2|TRBV7-2
ASSSGGNYGYT
>TRBJ2-3|TRBV7-2
ASSSTFGGTDTQY
>TRBJ2-7|TRBV15
ATSIPRGGTYERY
>TRBJ1-5|TRBV7-2
ASSLETGGQPQH
>TRBJ1-6|TRBV9
ASSARPGEGSPLH
>TRBJ1-1|TRBV7-3
ASSLEGGSTAF
>TRBJ2-1|TRBV20-1
SARVEGPDMQF
>TRBJ1-1|TRBV2
ASSSPGPTNTEAF
>TRBJ2-3|TRBV5-1
ASAWRATDTQY
>TRBJ2-2|TRBV14
ASSPRKPRGTGELF
>TRBJ1-5|TRBV13
ASSVRGGNQPQH
>.|TRBV12-3/TRBV12-4
ASTPGAAYNEQF
>TRBJ2-2|TRBV7-3
ASSLGGDGELF
>TRBJ1-3|TRBV7-9
ASSLAMDSSGNTIY
>TRBJ1-2|TRBV20-1
RANQVGSYT
>TRBJ2-5|TRBV20-1
SAMEAGKTQY
>TRBJ1-2|TRBV12-3/TRBV12-4
ASSFGEGAHSNYGYT
>TRBJ1-4|TRBV15
AISEAGQGGEKLF
>TRBJ1-6|TRBV30
AWSPLRSSPLH
>TRBJ2-5|TRBV5-1
ASSRLIGEQY
>TRBJ1-2|TRBV20-1
SVKGSTSSNYGYT
>TRBJ1-1|TRBV20-1
SASLKTVGDTEAF
>TRBJ2-3|TRBV20-1
SVGGTRSDTQY
>TRBJ2-5|TRBV25-1
ASSVRASGVQETQY
>TRBJ2-1|TRBV19
ASLGGHNEQF
>TRBJ2-7|TRBV2
ASSESKTSGRAAYNEQY